Shown below are 18 T cell receptor beta chains from a single sample sequenced in a study of shared clonotypes between healthy human individuals. TCRdb's table, derived via immunoSEQ multiplex PCR, lists solely in-frame clones and lacks some. The table includes over a million clones, more than 95% detected once. Sequencing was done on a sample of naive CD4+ T cells sorted from blood. Subset denoted: CD45RA+ positively selected. These receptors were collected from a man aged 30 to 45 in good health.

The chain uses TRBV5-8 and TRBJ1-1, with D possibly matching TRBD1 (5 bases). Trimming shortened V by 5 bases and J by 5 bases, and 16 bases separated the two germline ends. Germline V gene sequence: CDR1 SGHTS, CDR2 YDEGEE. CDR3 size: 14 residues. CDR3 region: CASRGEGAGTEAFF. CDR3 bases: TGTGCCAGCAGGGGCGAAGGGGCAGGAACTGAAGCTTTCTTT.

The rearrangement joins TRBV4-1 to TRBJ2-7; no definite D call. Germline V CDR1 and CDR2: MGHRA, YSYEKL. Trimming shortened V by 0 bases and J by 0 bases, and 6 bases separated the two germline ends. The CDR3 has 14 residues. The chain's CDR3 is CASSQDLNSYEQYF. In nucleotides, the CDR3 is TGCGCCAGCAGCCAAGATCTGAACTCCTACGAGCAGTACTTC.

The chain links TRBV5-1 to TRBJ2-3, with a possible D match to TRBD2 (5 bases). The V gene's germline CDR1 is SGHRS and CDR2 YFSETQ. The CDR3 contains 15 residues. V was trimmed by 4 bases and J by 2 bases, leaving 14 bases between them. This CDR3 reads CASSQDFSTTDTQYF. CDR3 sequence (DNA): TGCGCCAGCAGCCAGGACTTTTCGACCACAGATACGCAGTATTTT.

As for this clone: Other DNA sequences of this sample code for an identical CDR3. The chain combines TRBV5-1 with TRBJ2-3; 8 bases align to TRBD1. Germline V gives CDR1 SGHRS, CDR2 YFSETQ. There are 14 residues in the CDR3. Losses at the gene ends were 4 bases for V and 1 base for J; bases not matched to a gene: 2. The CDR3 sequence is CASSAGQGTDTQYF. In nucleotides, the CDR3 is TGCGCCAGCAGCGCGGGACAGGGCACAGATACGCAGTATTTT. Supplemented by reference TRBV5-1 and TRBJ2-3, the full variable domain reads KAGVTQTPRYLIKTRGQQVTLSCSPISGHRSVSWYQQTPGQGLQFLFEYFSETQRNKGNFPGRFSGRQFSNSRSEMNVSTLELGDSALYLCASSAGQGTDTQYFGPGTRLTVL.

The genes are TRBV7-6 and TRBJ2-7, with D possibly being TRBD2 (6 bases). Trimming left V 1 base short and J 2 bases short, with 12 bases between. Germline V CDR1 and CDR2: SGHVS, FNYEAQ. The CDR3 length is 15 residues. As DNA, the CDR3 is TGTGCCAGCAGCTTAGGCCCACCGGGGGCCTACGAGCAGTACTTC. It specifies CASSLGPPGAYEQYF. Drawing the rest from reference TRBV7-6 and TRBJ2-7, the complete variable domain is GAGVSQSPRYKVTKRGQDVALRCDPISGHVSLYWYRQALGQGPEFLTYFNYEAQQDKSGLPNDRFSAERPEGSISTLTIQRTEQRDSAMYRCASSLGPPGAYEQYFGPGTRLTVT.

In the case of this clone: Other DNA sequences in the same sample also yield this CDR3. The chain joins TRBV9 to TRBJ2-1, with D tentatively TRBD1 (5 bases). Germline CDR1 reads SGDLS; CDR2 reads YYNGEE. Deletions cut 0 bases from V and 0 bases from J, with 7 bases between. CDR3 length: 15 amino acids. CDR3 sequence: CASSVGRGSYNEQFF. The CDR3 DNA reads TGTGCCAGCAGCGTAGGTAGGGGCTCCTACAATGAGCAGTTCTTC.

The chain has TRBV13 and TRBJ2-5; 11 nucleotides align to TRBD2. V dropped 5 bases and J dropped 0; count of bases not matched to a gene: 5. The CDR3 extends over 16 amino acids. Germline V lookup: CDR1 PRHDT, CDR2 FYEKMQ (reference sequence). The CDR3: CASSHWTSGYQETQYF. The CDR3 nucleotides read TGTGCCAGCAGCCACTGGACTAGCGGGTACCAAGAGACCCAGTACTTC. Based on the CDR3 plus reference TRBV13 and TRBJ2-5, the full variable domain is AAGVIQSPRHLIKEKRETATLKCYPIPRHDTVYWYQQGPGQDPQFLISFYEKMQSDKGSIPDRFSAQQFSDYHSELNMSSLELGDSALYFCASSHWTSGYQETQYFGPGTRLLVL.

V and J are TRBV5-1 and TRBJ2-3; 7 bases are shared with TRBD2. Germline CDR1 and CDR2: SGHRS and YFSETQ. CDR3 length: 16 residues. V shed 3 bases, J shed 1 base, and the junction held 8 bases outside the gene matches. The CDR3: CASSSGLGTRTDTQYF. The DNA of the CDR3 is TGCGCCAGCAGCTCCGGACTAGGGACCCGCACAGATACGCAGTATTTT.

The J gene is TRBJ1-3, the V gene TRBV5-1, with D maybe TRBD1 (5 bases). The length of the CDR3 is 13 residues. Germline CDR1 SGHRS, CDR2 YFSETQ. Trimming pared 4 bases from V and 4 bases from J, leaving 9 bases between. CDR3 sequence reads: CASSPRQGNTIYF. For the CDR3, the DNA is TGCGCCAGCAGCCCCCGACAGGGAAACACCATATATTTT.

The chain carries TRBV18 and TRBJ2-7; D may be TRBD1 (6 bases). Germline assignment: CDR1 KGHSH and CDR2 LQKENI. This CDR3 is built from 13 residues. V dropped 4 bases and J dropped 4 bases, with 11 bases sitting between them. The CDR3 nucleotides read TGTGCCAGCTCACGGGGGCGCGATTACGAGCAGTACTTC. It codes for CASSRGRDYEQYF.

CDR3: CAWSQHQRSSYNEQFF. The CDR3, as DNA: TGTGCCTGGAGTCAGCACCAGCGGAGCTCCTACAATGAGCAGTTCTTC. This sequence joins TRBV30 and TRBJ2-1, with a possible D match to TRBD2 (5 bases). The germline V and J ends were trimmed by 2 bases and 0 bases, with 14 bases remaining between them. The CDR3 consists of 16 residues. Per germline, CDR1 GTSNPN and CDR2 SVGIG (reference sequence).

The genes are TRBV4-3 and TRBJ1-2; D possibly corresponds to TRBD1 (5 bases). CDR1 is LGHNA, CDR2 YSLEER, per germline. The CDR3 is made up of 15 amino acids. Trimming took 2 bases from V and 2 from J, leaving 12 bases between them. DNA for the CDR3: TGCGCCAGCAGCCAACACCCGGACACGAACTATGGCTACACCTTC. Its protein is CASSQHPDTNYGYTF.

This clone occurred once. V is TRBV7-9 and J is TRBJ2-7; 9 bases are shared with TRBD2. Germline loops: CDR1 SEHNR, CDR2 FQNEAQ (reference sequence). Unmatched junction bases numbered 16, after V lost 2 bases and J lost 2 bases. CDR3 length: 19 residues. CDR3 sequence (DNA): TGTGCCAGCAGCTTACTAACTAGCGGGCCACCTCAGAAGCCCTACGAGCAGTACTTC. Protein: CASSLLTSGPPQKPYEQYF.

V gene TRBV11-3 combines with J gene TRBJ2-3; TRBD1 matches at 7 bases. Trimming cost V 1 base and J 1 base; bases outside gene matches: 5. Per the germline V gene, CDR1 is SGHNT and CDR2 is YENEEA. This CDR3 has 16 amino acids. The CDR3 is CASSLGSGQGTDTQYF. The CDR3, as DNA: TGTGCCAGCAGCTTAGGATCCGGACAGGGCACAGATACGCAGTATTTT. Full variable domain (remainder filled in from reference TRBV11-3 and TRBJ2-3): EAGVVQSPRYKIIEKKQPVAFWCNPISGHNTLYWYLQNLGQGPELLIRYENEEAVDDSQLPKDRFSAERLKGVDSTLKIQPAELGDSAVYLCASSLGSGQGTDTQYFGPGTRLTVL.

This chain joins TRBV15 and TRBJ1-4; D may be TRBD1 (5 bases). With 1 base removed from V and 5 bases from J, the gap between germline ends came to 5 bases. This CDR3 is 13 amino acids long. Germline loops: CDR1 LNHNV, CDR2 YYDKDF (reference sequence). CDR3 sequence reads: CATSRGGNEKLFF. For the CDR3, the DNA is TGTGCCACCAGCAGAGGGGGGAATGAAAAACTGTTTTTT.

CDR3 bases: TGTGCCAGCAGCTTAGCGGGACGGAACACCGGGGAGCTGTTTTTT. It translates to CASSLAGRNTGELFF. V is TRBV9 and J is TRBJ2-2, with 8 bases fitting TRBD2. Trimming removed 4 bases from V and 1 base from J; junction bases left unmatched: 3. This CDR3 is 15 amino acids long. Germline loops: CDR1 SGDLS, CDR2 YYNGEE.

V is TRBV18 and J is TRBJ2-1, with TRBD2 matching 13 bases. Per the germline V gene, CDR1 is KGHSH and CDR2 is LQKENI. The CDR3 runs to 15 residues. V dropped 8 bases and J dropped 7; count of bases not matched to a gene: 8. As DNA, the CDR3 is TGTGCCAGCCGGACACTAGCGGGAGGGGAGAATGAGCAGTTCTTC. Amino acids: CASRTLAGGENEQFF.

This clone was seen a single time. The CDR3 sequence is CAISDGQYEKLFF. The CDR3 DNA reads as TGTGCCATCAGTGATGGACAGTATGAAAAACTGTTTTTT. This chain uses TRBV10-3 with TRBJ1-4, with D possibly matching TRBD1 (6 bases). Trimming took 3 bases from V and 6 from J, leaving 8 bases between them. This CDR3 is built from 13 residues. Germline assignment: CDR1 ENHRY and CDR2 SYGVKD.